Listed here are 28 T cell receptor beta chains from one sample, sequenced in a study of blood T cell repertoires in COVID-19. Some clones are missing from TCRdb's copy, which holds only in-frame ones; the method was immunoSEQ multiplex PCR. The sample carries 190,000 or so clones, 80% to 85% recorded once. The sequencing input was PBMCs or T cells enriched from blood (not recorded which). These receptors were obtained from a man aged 40-50 years who had recovered from COVID-19.

This chain connects TRBV10-3 to TRBJ2-1, with TRBD2 matching over 9 bases. CDR3 length equals 12 residues. Looked up from germline, CDR1 is ENHRY and CDR2 is SYGVKD. V lost 7 bases and J lost 10; bases outside the gene matches: 5. The CDR3, as DNA: TGTGCCATCACCGCGACTAGCGGAGAGCAGTTCTTC. Residues: CAITATSGEQFF.

The chain carries TRBV2 and TRBJ2-3; TRBD2 agrees at 9 bases. This CDR3 region has 14 residues. Unmatched junction bases numbered 10, after V lost 9 bases and J lost 6 bases. From germline, CDR1 is SNHLY and CDR2 FYNNEI. The CDR3 spells CASSQRGVPDTQYF. In nucleotides, the CDR3 is TGTGCCAGTTCCCAGCGGGGGGTCCCGGATACGCAGTATTTT.

This sequence joins TRBV6-1 and TRBJ1-2, with TRBD1 matching 7 bases. The CDR3 contains 14 residues. Germline values: CDR1 MNHNS, CDR2 SASEGT. With V trimmed by 4 bases and J by 2 bases, 4 bases remained unmatched. CDR3 DNA: TGTGCCAGCAGTGTAGCACAGGGGAACTATGGCTACACCTTC. Its translation is CASSVAQGNYGYTF.

V usage is TRBV5-4 and J usage is TRBJ1-1; the match to TRBD1 covers 7 bases. This CDR3 comprises 14 residues. Germline V lookup: CDR1 SGHNT, CDR2 YYREEE (reference sequence). With V trimmed by 4 bases and J by 7 bases, 10 bases remained unmatched. The CDR3 loop reads CASSLQGGRGEAFF. In DNA form, the CDR3 reads TGTGCCAGCAGCCTCCAAGGGGGCCGGGGTGAAGCTTTCTTT.

V is TRBV7-8 and J is TRBJ1-3, with 7 bases that match TRBD1. Germline V gene sequence: CDR1 SGHVS, CDR2 FQNEAQ. This CDR3 comprises 16 residues. Trimming at V came to 5 bases and at J to 0 bases, leaving 7 bases not matched to a gene. The CDR3: CASSPWGTDSGNTIYF. The CDR3 nucleotides are TGTGCCAGCAGCCCCTGGGGGACAGACTCTGGAAACACCATATATTTT.

The chain couples TRBV28 to TRBJ2-7, with 8 nucleotides matching TRBD2. The V and J ends lost 7 bases and 2 bases, in that order; junction bases with no gene match: 10. Germline V CDR1 and CDR2: MDHEN, SYDVKM. This CDR3 region has 15 residues. CDR3 in amino acids: CASTSRAGGTYEQYF. The DNA for the CDR3 is TGTGCCAGCACCTCGCGGGCGGGGGGAACCTACGAGCAGTACTTC.

J is TRBJ2-7 and V is TRBV6-5, with a tentative D call TRBD1 (6 bases). Germline-derived CDR1 and CDR2 are MNHEY and SVGAGI. This CDR3 contains 16 residues. V was shortened by 0 bases and J by 6 bases, with 18 bases between the two germline ends. This CDR3 reads CASSYSLETGESEQYF. In DNA, the CDR3 is TGTGCCAGCAGTTACTCGTTGGAGACAGGAGAAAGCGAGCAGTACTTC.

The chain couples TRBV5-4 to TRBJ1-2; D gene uncertain. Per germline, CDR1 SGHNT and CDR2 YYREEE (reference sequence). The CDR3 is 15 residues long. V dropped 5 bases and J dropped 1 base, with 15 bases sitting between them. The CDR3 coding sequence is TGTGCCAGCAGTCCCAGTGTTGGAGATAACTATGGCTACACCTTC. Translated: CASSPSVGDNYGYTF.

The rearrangement uses TRBV7-8 and TRBJ2-4; the D gene is possibly TRBD1 (6 bases). CDR1 and CDR2 from the germline V gene are SGHVS and FQNEAQ. There are 15 residues in the CDR3. The V gene lost 5 bases and the J gene lost 1 base, with 12 bases spanning the gap. CDR3: CASSANRVAKNIQYF. CDR3 nucleotide sequence: TGTGCCAGCAGCGCGAACAGGGTGGCCAAAAACATTCAGTACTTC. Filled out from reference TRBV7-8 and TRBJ2-4, the complete variable domain reads GAGVSQSPRYKVAKRGQDVALRCDPISGHVSLFWYQQALGQGPEFLTYFQNEAQLDKSGLPSDRFFAERPEGSVSTLKIQRTQQEDSAVYLCASSANRVAKNIQYFGAGTRLSVL.

As concerns this clone: A read error may account for a junction end that differs from germline. This chain's CDR3 is CASSYYLGTEAFF. The DNA of the CDR3 is TGTGCCAGCAGCTACTACCTAGGCACTGAAGCTTTCTTT. The gene calls are TRBV6-2 or TRBV6-3 and TRBJ1-1; the D is unclear. The CDR3 sequence is 13 residues long. Germline V CDR1 and CDR2: MNHEY, SVGEGT.

This chain connects TRBV28 to TRBJ1-6; 8 positions match TRBD1. After removal of 1 base from V and 11 bases from J, the junction contained 7 bases not matched to a gene. Germline lookup yields CDR1 MDHEN and CDR2 SYDVKM. CDR3 length equals 15 residues. The DNA for the CDR3 is TGTGCCAGCAGTTTATCCCAGGGGGCAGTGACACCCCTCCACTTT. This gives the protein CASSLSQGAVTPLHF.

Worth noting for this clone: The limits of the CDR3 on the DNA are not certain, so only TCRdb's listed CDR3 is given. The genes are TRBV5-1 and TRBJ1-1; the DNA was not compared with TRBD1, the D call given in the table. The CDR3 spans 14 amino acids, including both terminal residues. Germline CDR1 reads SGHRS; CDR2 reads YFSETQ. The CDR3 sequence is CASSSVVGQGSSFF.

The chain couples TRBV18 to TRBJ2-2, with D perhaps TRBD1 (6 bases). The V gene's germline CDR1 is KGHSH and CDR2 LQKENI. Trimming cost V 3 bases and J 1 base, with 9 bases left between them. The CDR3 is made up of 15 amino acids. CDR3 DNA sequence: TGTGCCAGCTCACCCAACAGGGAGAACACCGGGGAGCTGTTTTTT. Translation gives CASSPNRENTGELFF.

The chain couples TRBV4-1 to TRBJ1-6, with D maybe TRBD1 (5 bases). Germline CDR1 and CDR2: MGHRA and YSYEKL. This CDR3 has 15 amino acids. The germline V and J ends were trimmed by 6 bases and 5 bases, with 14 bases remaining between them. The CDR3 here is CASRVRQGDNSPLHF. The CDR3 nucleotides read TGCGCCAGCAGGGTTAGGCAGGGTGATAATTCACCCCTCCACTTT.

The table lists this clone with a few counts. Written as DNA, the CDR3 is TGTGCCAGCAGTGAAGAAAGGACAGGGGTTCCCCTCCACTTT. Translated, it gives CASSEERTGVPLHF. V usage is TRBV6-1 and J usage is TRBJ1-6; 9 bases match TRBD1. V shed 1 base, J shed 13 bases, and the junction held 5 bases outside the gene matches. The CDR3 totals 14 residues. The germline gives CDR1 MNHNS, CDR2 SASEGT.

CDR3 protein: CASSQGVAGGLAQFF. The CDR3 DNA reads TGTGCCAGCAGCCAAGGGGTAGCGGGGGGGCTGGCGCAGTTCTTC. This chain connects TRBV3-1 (or the pseudogene TRBV3-2) to TRBJ2-1; TRBD2 agrees at 11 bases. This CDR3 comprises 15 residues. CDR1 and CDR2 from the germline V gene are LGHDT and YNNKEL (reference sequence). V lost 1 base, J lost 12 bases, and 8 bases stayed unmatched.

The chain has TRBV20-1 and TRBJ1-6; D perhaps matches TRBD1 (6 bases). V was pared by 3 bases and J by 10 bases, with 16 bases between. Per the germline V gene, CDR1 is DFQATT and CDR2 is SNEGSKA (reference sequence). The CDR3 runs to 14 residues. DNA of the CDR3: TGCAGTGCTAGTCCGGATGGGGGCAGGTCACCCCTCCACTTT. Its protein product is CSASPDGGRSPLHF.

This chain connects TRBV15 to TRBJ1-2; 10 bases match TRBD1. Per the germline V gene, CDR1 is LNHNV and CDR2 is YYDKDF (reference sequence). The CDR3 consists of 18 residues. The junction had 14 bases not matched to a gene; V was cut back by 0 bases and J by 7 bases. DNA for the CDR3: TGTGCCACCAGCAGAGATTACTCGGACAGGGGGGTTTATGGTGGCTACACCTTC. Translated: CATSRDYSDRGVYGGYTF.

V is TRBV5-4 and J is TRBJ2-5, with 8 nucleotides matching TRBD1. The CDR3 consists of 15 residues. Trimming cost V 4 bases and J 2 bases; bases outside gene matches: 7. In germline, CDR1 is SGHNT, CDR2 YYREEE (reference sequence). The CDR3 loop reads CASSGDRGEQETQYF. The CDR3 DNA reads as TGTGCCAGCAGCGGTGACAGGGGAGAGCAAGAGACCCAGTACTTC.

This rearrangement joins TRBV5-5 to TRBJ1-3; unclear D gene. CDR1 and CDR2 (germline): SGHKS, YYEKEE (reference sequence). The CDR3 length is 16 residues. With 2 bases removed from V and 0 bases from J, the gap between germline ends came to 12 bases. The CDR3 loop reads CASSLASTASGNTIYF. CDR3 in DNA: TGTGCCAGCAGCTTAGCCTCCACCGCCTCTGGAAACACCATATATTTT. The full variable domain, with the rest looked up from reference TRBV5-5 and TRBJ1-3, is DAGVTQSPTHLIKTRGQQVTLRCSPISGHKSVSWYQQVLGQGPQFIFQYYEKEERGRGNFPDRFSARQFPNYSSELNVNALLLGDSALYLCASSLASTASGNTIYFGEGSWLTVV.

This rearrangement joins TRBV7-9 to TRBJ2-6; no definite D call. The germline gives CDR1 SEHNR, CDR2 FQNEAQ (reference sequence). The CDR3 runs to 17 residues. Between the trimmed V and J ends, which lost 1 base and 0 bases, there was a span of 10 bases. For the CDR3, the DNA is TGTGCCAGCAGCTTAGGCCAACTGAACTCTGGGGCCAACGTCCTGACTTTC. As protein: CASSLGQLNSGANVLTF.

This chain uses TRBV9 with TRBJ2-7, with a possible D match to TRBD2 (6 bases). The germline gives CDR1 SGDLS, CDR2 YYNGEE. The CDR3 is made up of 14 amino acids. With 4 bases removed from V and 2 bases from J, the gap between germline ends came to 13 bases. DNA for the CDR3: TGTGCCAGCAGCCCCCGGGGGACGGCCTACGAGCAGTACTTC. Protein sequence: CASSPRGTAYEQYF.

V gene TRBV28 combines with J gene TRBJ1-1, with D perhaps TRBD1 (5 bases). The V end lost 3 bases, the J end lost 1 base, and 9 bases lay between the germline ends. The CDR3 runs 14 residues. In germline, CDR1 is MDHEN, CDR2 SYDVKM. In DNA, the CDR3 is TGTGCCAGCAGTTTCAGGGTGGGGAACACTGAAGCTTTCTTT. Translation: CASSFRVGNTEAFF.

V gene TRBV5-6 combines with J gene TRBJ1-1; 7 positions agree with TRBD1. CDR1 and CDR2 (germline): SGHDT, YYEEEE. The V segment lost 0 bases and the J segment 4 bases; nucleotides outside the gene matches: 3. This CDR3 region has 14 residues. CDR3 coding DNA: TGTGCCAGCAGCTTGGGACAGGGAATCACTGAAGCTTTCTTT. Residues: CASSLGQGITEAFF.

The chain carries TRBV18 and TRBJ2-3; TRBD1 matches 7 bases. Germline V gene data show CDR1 as KGHSH and CDR2 as LQKENI. The length of the CDR3 is 13 residues. Unmatched junction bases numbered 7, after V lost 6 bases and J lost 7 bases. The CDR3 nucleotides are TGTGCCAGCTCGACGGACAGGACCAATACGCAGTATTTT. Protein: CASSTDRTNTQYF.

Here the CDR3 DNA reads TGTGCCAGCAGTTATTGGATATCGACAGGGGGGAATCAGCCCCAGCATTTT. It translates to CASSYWISTGGNQPQHF. V gene TRBV5-5 combines with J gene TRBJ1-5; the match to TRBD1 covers 9 bases. Trimming took 5 bases from V and 4 from J; bases not matched to a gene: 13. Germline lookup yields CDR1 SGHKS and CDR2 YYEKEE (reference sequence). The length of the CDR3 is 17 residues.

This clone appeared once. The gene calls are TRBV11-2 and TRBJ2-1, with TRBD2 matching 11 bases. The CDR3 has 16 amino acids. Germline CDR1 and CDR2: SGHAT and FQNNGV. Trimming took 2 bases from V and 6 from J; bases not matched to a gene: 6. DNA for the CDR3: TGTGCCAGCAGCTTATCCTCGACTAGCGGGGCCAATGAGCAGTTCTTC. Protein product: CASSLSSTSGANEQFF.

The table lists this clone with a count of one. The CDR3 DNA follows: TGTGCCAGCAGCTCGGAGGGTTACGAGCAGTACTTC. It translates to CASSSEGYEQYF. The chain uses TRBV2 and TRBJ2-7; D is perhaps TRBD2 (6 bases). Germline loops: CDR1 SNHLY, CDR2 FYNNEI. CDR3 length: 12 amino acids. Trimming cost V 6 bases and J 4 bases, with 10 bases left between them.